The 3 T cell receptor beta chains presented below share a single source sample, sequenced in a study of T cells in Graves' hyperthyroidism and ophthalmopathy. Authors of the study amplified TCR beta CDR3 regions from RNA transcripts. The HTBI set primed first-round TCR CDR3 RT-PCR. Via MiXCR, TCRdb re-called the multiplex PCR reads, giving one row per CDR3 protein. The sample carries around 210,000 distinct CDR3 sequences, less than 20% recorded once. Material: blood. Every receptor here comes from a woman aged 45 to 65 with Graves' hyperthyroidism.

The genes are TRBV12-3 or TRBV12-4 and TRBJ2-7; 12 bases align to TRBD2. Trimming took 6 bases from V and 7 from J; bases not matched to a gene: 13. This CDR3 contains 16 residues. The CDR3 DNA sequence: TGTGCCAGCAGCGGGGGGCTAGCGGGAGGGCCATGGGAGCAGTACTTC. It is translated as CASSGGLAGGPWEQYF.

V and J are TRBV2 and TRBJ2-2; 9 bases are a match to TRBD2. Germline V gene sequence: CDR1 SNHLY, CDR2 FYNNEI. V lost 6 bases to trimming and J lost 4 bases; unmatched junction nucleotides: 21. CDR3 length: 20 residues. The CDR3 spells CASRPAGPILAGRPTGELFF. The CDR3 DNA follows: TGTGCCAGCAGACCAGCTGGCCCTATCCTAGCGGGAAGGCCCACCGGGGAGCTGTTTTTT.

This clonotype was observed at least ten times. This chain connects TRBV11-3 to TRBJ2-7; weak D call: TRBD1 (6 bases). In germline, CDR1 is SGHNT, CDR2 YENEEA. V was clipped by 1 base and J by 3 bases, with 10 bases between them. The CDR3 is 14 amino acids. CDR3 residues: CASSLVDRSYEQYF. In nucleotides, the CDR3 is TGTGCCAGCAGCTTAGTTGACAGGAGCTACGAGCAGTACTTC.